This T cell receptor beta chain was documented in a study of T cells in Graves' hyperthyroidism and ophthalmopathy. Overall study context: Peripheral blood was acquired at first diagnosis, ahead of any therapy whatsoever.

There are many counts of this clonotype. Amplified regions were TCR beta CDR3 sequences from RNA transcripts. The primer set for the first-round RT-PCR of the TCR CDR3 was HTBI. A single record per CDR3 protein comes from TCRdb applying MiXCR to the multiplex PCR reads. The sample includes some 400,000 distinct CDR3 sequences, about 14% of them seen just once. Looked up from germline, CDR1 is MGHDK and CDR2 is SYGVNS. This CDR3 has 14 residues. Trimming pared 1 base from V and 4 bases from J, leaving 10 bases between. If no ophthalmopathy progression occurred within 18 months, Graves' hyperthyroidism was stable. Hyperthyroidism was newly diagnosed in patients aged 18 to 65 (duration under 2 months). The diagnoses drew upon clinical symptoms, serum thyroxine and TRAb, thyroid ultrasound and orbital computed tomography.

This chain joins TRBV25-1 and TRBJ1-1, with D hard to call. Input material: blood. The TCR originated in a woman aged 55-69 years with Graves' hyperthyroidism. The CDR3 protein is CASSEWQEFTEAFF. The CDR3 coding sequence is TGTGCCAGCAGTGAATGGCAGGAATTCACTGAAGCTTTCTTT.